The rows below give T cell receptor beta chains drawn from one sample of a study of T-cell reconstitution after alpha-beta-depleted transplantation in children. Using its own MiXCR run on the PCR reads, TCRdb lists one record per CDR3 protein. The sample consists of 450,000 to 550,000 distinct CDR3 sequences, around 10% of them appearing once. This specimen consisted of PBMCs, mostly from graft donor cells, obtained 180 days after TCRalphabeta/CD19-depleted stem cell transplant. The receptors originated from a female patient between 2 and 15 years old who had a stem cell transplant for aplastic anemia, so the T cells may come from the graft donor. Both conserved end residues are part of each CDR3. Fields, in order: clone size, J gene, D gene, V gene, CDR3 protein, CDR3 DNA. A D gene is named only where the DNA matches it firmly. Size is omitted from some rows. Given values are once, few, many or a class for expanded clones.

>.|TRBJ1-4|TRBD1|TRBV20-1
CSATYRGWNEKLFF
TGCAGTGCAACCTACAGGGGCTGGAATGAAAAACTGTTTTTT
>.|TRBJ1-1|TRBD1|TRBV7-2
CASSLKGGSEAFF
TGTGCCAGCAGCTTAAAAGGGGGCTCTGAAGCTTTCTTT
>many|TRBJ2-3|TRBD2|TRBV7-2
CASSLAPAGVPDTQYF
TGTGCCAGCAGCTTAGCTCCAGCGGGAGTGCCAGATACGCAGTATTTT
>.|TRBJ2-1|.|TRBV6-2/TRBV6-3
CASKWSSSYNEQFF
TGTGCCAGCAAATGGTCGAGCTCCTACAATGAGCAGTTCTTC
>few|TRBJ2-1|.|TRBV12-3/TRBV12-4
CASKGSSVEQFF
TGTGCCAGCAAGGGTAGCTCGGTTGAGCAGTTCTTC
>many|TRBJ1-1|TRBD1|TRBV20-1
CSASPDRESTEAFF
TGCAGTGCTAGCCCGGACAGGGAGAGCACTGAAGCTTTCTTT
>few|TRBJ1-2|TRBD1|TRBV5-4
CASSLGPRAQGFYGYTF
TGTGCCAGCAGCTTGGGGCCCCGGGCACAGGGGTTCTATGGCTACACCTTC
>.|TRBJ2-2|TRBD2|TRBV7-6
CASSFPPGLVYTTGELFF
TGTGCCAGCAGCTTTCCACCGGGACTAGTCTATACCACCGGGGAGCTGTTTTTT
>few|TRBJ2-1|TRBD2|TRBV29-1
CSVAVRTRVYNEQFF
TGCAGCGTTGCCGTCCGGACTAGGGTTTACAATGAGCAGTTCTTC
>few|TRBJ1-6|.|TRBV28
CASSSVHNSPLHF
TGTGCCAGCAGCTCCGTACATAATTCACCCCTCCACTTT
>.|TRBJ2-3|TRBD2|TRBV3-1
CASSQSDGTSLFTDTQYF
TGTGCCAGCAGCCAATCCGACGGGACTAGCCTTTTCACAGATACGCAGTATTTT
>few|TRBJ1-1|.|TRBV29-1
CSALQGEAFF
TGCAGCGCCTTACAGGGTGAAGCTTTCTTT
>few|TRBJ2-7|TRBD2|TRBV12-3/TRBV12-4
CASSFRAAGGSYEQYF
TGTGCCAGCAGTTTCAGGGCAGCGGGAGGCTCCTACGAGCAGTACTTC
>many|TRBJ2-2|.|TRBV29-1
CSASDNIAGELFF
TGCAGCGCTTCGGACAATATCGCCGGGGAGCTGTTTTTT
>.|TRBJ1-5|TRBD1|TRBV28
CASSLAQGDQPQHF
TGTGCCAGCAGTTTAGCTCAGGGGGATCAGCCCCAGCATTTT
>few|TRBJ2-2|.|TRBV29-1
CSVGEAGELFF
TGCAGCGTTGGAGAGGCCGGGGAGCTGTTTTTT
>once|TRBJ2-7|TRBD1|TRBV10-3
CAISESGTGNDF
TGTGCCATCAGTGAGTCGGGGACAGGGAACGACTTC
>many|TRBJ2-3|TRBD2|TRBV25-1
CASTPSSSGRTDTQYF
TGTGCCAGCACCCCCTCCTCTAGCGGGAGGACAGATACGCAGTATTTT
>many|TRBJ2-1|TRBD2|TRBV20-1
CSARGAGGLLNEQFF
TGCAGTGCTAGAGGAGCGGGAGGCCTCCTAAATGAGCAGTTCTTC
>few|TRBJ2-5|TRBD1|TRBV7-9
CASHMENRGKTQYF
TGTGCCAGCCACATGGAAAACAGGGGGAAGACCCAGTACTTC
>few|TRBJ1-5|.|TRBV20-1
CSARSGAPQPQHF
TGCAGTGCTAGATCTGGGGCCCCTCAGCCCCAGCATTTT
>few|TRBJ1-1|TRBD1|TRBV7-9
CASSLIQGLNTEAFF
TGTGCCAGCAGCCTGATACAGGGGCTGAACACTGAAGCTTTCTTT
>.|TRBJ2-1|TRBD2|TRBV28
CVSSLGTSGYNEQFF
TGTGTCAGCAGTTTGGGGACTAGCGGGTACAATGAGCAGTTCTTC
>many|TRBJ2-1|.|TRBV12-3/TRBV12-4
CASSLVGGHEQFF
TGTGCCAGCAGTTTAGTAGGAGGTCATGAGCAGTTCTTC
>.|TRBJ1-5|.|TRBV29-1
CSYTENSNQPQHF
TGCAGCTATACCGAGAATAGCAATCAGCCCCAGCATTTT
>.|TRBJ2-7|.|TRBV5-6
CASTTVGWGKGTYEQYF
TGTGCCAGCACCACGGTGGGGTGGGGAAAGGGGACCTACGAGCAGTACTTC
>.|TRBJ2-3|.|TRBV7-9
CASSLKPQTPTDTQYF
TGTGCCAGCAGCTTAAAACCCCAGACACCCACAGATACGCAGTATTTT
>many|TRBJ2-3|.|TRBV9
CASSVTQGFGPDTQYF
TGTGCCAGCAGCGTAACTCAGGGCTTCGGGCCAGATACGCAGTATTTT
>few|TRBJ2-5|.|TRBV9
CASSGPRYQETQYF
TGTGCCAGCAGTGGGCCTAGGTACCAAGAGACCCAGTACTTC
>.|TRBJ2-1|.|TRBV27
CASSFSRPTDGEQFF
TGTGCCAGCAGTTTCAGCCGACCAACAGATGGTGAGCAGTTCTTC
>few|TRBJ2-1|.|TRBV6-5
CASSYQTELGGEQFF
TGTGCCAGCAGTTACCAGACAGAGCTAGGCGGTGAGCAGTTCTTC
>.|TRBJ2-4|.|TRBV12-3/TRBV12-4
CASSRGLGDVNIQYF
TGTGCCAGCAGCCGGGGGTTGGGGGACGTAAACATTCAGTACTTC
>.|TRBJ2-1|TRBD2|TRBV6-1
CASSKDGTSGRNEQFF
TGTGCCAGCAGTAAGGACGGGACTAGCGGGAGGAATGAGCAGTTCTTC
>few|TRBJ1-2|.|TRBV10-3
CAISGEGGYGYTF
TGTGCCATCAGTGGCGAGGGAGGCTATGGCTACACCTTC
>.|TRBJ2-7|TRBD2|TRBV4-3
CASSQAWGGERGSYEQYF
TGCGCCAGCAGCCAGGCCTGGGGGGGGGAGAGAGGCTCCTACGAGCAGTACTTC
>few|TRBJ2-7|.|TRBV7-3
CAFRGGHYEQYF
TGTGCCTTCAGGGGGGGGCACTACGAGCAGTACTTC
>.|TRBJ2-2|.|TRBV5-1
CASSLDGVGELFF
TGCGCCAGCAGCTTGGATGGGGTCGGGGAGCTGTTTTTT
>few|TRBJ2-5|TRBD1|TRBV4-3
CASSQLGQGQETQYF
TGCGCCAGCAGCCAACTCGGACAGGGACAAGAGACCCAGTACTTC
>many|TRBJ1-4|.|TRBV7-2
CASSLAYRATNEKLFF
TGTGCCAGCAGCTTAGCATACAGGGCAACTAATGAAAAACTGTTTTTT
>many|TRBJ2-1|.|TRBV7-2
CASSSQGYNEQFF
TGTGCCAGCAGCTCGCAGGGGTACAATGAGCAGTTCTTC
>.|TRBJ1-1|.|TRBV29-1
CSVEGVGRTFMNTEAFF
TGCAGCGTTGAAGGGGTGGGACGGACCTTTATGAACACTGAAGCTTTCTTT
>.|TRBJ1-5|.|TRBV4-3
CASSQVYSNQPQHF
TGCGCCAGCAGCCAAGTTTATAGCAATCAGCCCCAGCATTTT